Listed here are 7 T cell receptor beta chains from one sample, sequenced in a study of cytomegalovirus exposure and HLA in healthy donors. 13 Jbeta primers and 60 Vbeta primers were used for the PCR. Profiled with immunoSEQ multiplex PCR; TCRdb holds only in-frame clones, not every one. The data show roughly 150,000 clones, with 70% to 90% seen just once and more than 3.5% held by the top ten. Sequenced sample: PBMCs. The receptor source for this set is a woman aged 40 to 50 in good health and CMV-seropositive.

The genes are TRBV11-2 and TRBJ1-4; a weak D match, TRBD1 (5 bases). Germline V gives CDR1 SGHAT, CDR2 FQNNGV. The CDR3 totals 13 residues. The V and J ends lost 5 bases and 4 bases respectively, with 8 bases between them. This CDR3 reads CASSRGVNEKLFF. CDR3 nucleotides: TGTGCCAGCAGCAGGGGTGTTAATGAAAAACTGTTTTTT. Looking up the rest from reference TRBV11-2 and TRBJ1-4 gives the full variable domain: EAGVAQSPRYKIIEKRQSVAFWCNPISGHATLYWYQQILGQGPKLLIQFQNNGVVDDSQLPKDRFSAERLKGVDSTLKIQPAKLEDSAVYLCASSRGVNEKLFFGSGTQLSVL.

The chain is built from TRBV6-5 and TRBJ1-1; no firm D call. Trimming took off 0 bases at V and 6 bases at J, with 11 bases between the two ends. This CDR3 has 14 amino acids. CDR1 is MNHEY, CDR2 SVGAGI, per germline. CDR3 in amino acids: CASSYSDFGAEAFF. In nucleotides, the CDR3 is TGTGCCAGCAGTTACTCGGACTTCGGCGCTGAAGCTTTCTTT.

The chain carries TRBV18 and TRBJ1-4, with D possibly matching TRBD1 (6 bases). V was trimmed by 6 bases and J by 4 bases, leaving 24 bases between them. The CDR3 loop spans 18 amino acids. The germline V gene encodes CDR1 KGHSH and CDR2 LQKENI. The CDR3 bases are TGTGCCAGCTCTCGAGACAGGTCCCTGGACTTTCTTAATGAAAAACTGTTTTTT. Translation gives CASSRDRSLDFLNEKLFF.

A remark on this clone: In the same sample, other DNA sequences code for this CDR3. The rearrangement joins TRBV14 to TRBJ2-7, with 9 bases matching TRBD2. Germline CDR1 SGHDN, CDR2 FVKESK. The CDR3 runs to 15 residues. The V segment lost 1 base and the J segment 7 bases; nucleotides outside the gene matches: 8. The CDR3 loop reads CASSQGLAGRGEQYF. DNA for the CDR3: TGTGCCAGCAGCCAAGGTCTAGCGGGAAGGGGAGAGCAGTACTTC.

The chain has TRBV25-1 and TRBJ2-4, with 10 bases fitting TRBD1. Germline CDR1 reads MGHDK; CDR2 reads SYGVNS. V shed 1 base and J 4 bases; nucleotides not matched to a gene: 7. The CDR3 contains 17 residues. This CDR3 is CASSEWRDRGRKNIQYF. Written as DNA, the CDR3 is TGTGCCAGCAGTGAATGGAGGGACAGGGGCAGAAAAAACATTCAGTACTTC.

The genes are TRBV7-9 and TRBJ2-7, with TRBD2 identical over 8 bases. Germline V lookup: CDR1 SEHNR, CDR2 FQNEAQ (reference sequence). The CDR3 has 16 amino acids. The junction had 11 bases not matched to a gene; V was cut back by 2 bases and J by 5 bases. DNA of the CDR3: TGTGCCAGCAGCTTACCCAGGGCAGCGGGAGTTCACGAGCAGTACTTC. This translates into CASSLPRAAGVHEQYF. Using reference TRBV7-9 and TRBJ2-7 for the parts outside the CDR3, the full variable domain is DTGVSQNPRHKITKRGQNVTFRCDPISEHNRLYWYRQTLGQGPEFLTYFQNEAQLEKSRLLSDRFSAERPKGSFSTLEIQRTEQGDSAMYLCASSLPRAAGVHEQYFGPGTRLTVT.

The V gene is TRBV30, the J gene TRBJ2-1; 8 bases are a match to TRBD2. The CDR3 loop spans 17 amino acids. J was trimmed by 7 bases and V by 2 bases; bases with no gene match: 16. Germline assignment: CDR1 GTSNPN and CDR2 SVGIG (reference sequence). The CDR3 DNA reads TGTGCCTGGAGTACCCCCTTCCCGGGAGGGCCCGAAAATGAGCAGTTCTTC. It specifies CAWSTPFPGGPENEQFF.